The present entry profiles one T cell receptor (beta chain) with its context. Its matching antigen is unknown. This sample is drawn from a study of untreated major depressive disorder. Findings and limits, study-wide: Depressed patients' CD4+ T cells carried increased TRBV05-01 (Vbeta 5.1) usage versus control CD4+ T cells. A comparatively small sample limits the generalizability of these findings.

Method: immunoSEQ multiplex PCR; TCRdb's copy keeps in-frame clones and lacks some. This sample carries roughly 13,000 clones, around nine tenths of them seen once, and the ten largest clones take over 1.5%. V was clipped by 4 bases and J by 6 bases; unmatched bases: 5. This CDR3 spans 15 amino acids. Per the germline V gene, CDR1 is ENHRY and CDR2 is SYGVKD. The chain couples TRBV10-3 to TRBJ2-2, with 10 nucleotides matching TRBD2. The clonotype comes from a woman aged 30 to 39 with major depressive disorder. The sequencing sample was made of CD4+ T cells from PBMCs. CDR3 DNA sequence: TGTGCCATCAGTGTGGCTAGCGGGAGCGCCGGGGAGCTGTTTTTT. Its protein product is CAISVASGSAGELFF.